There are many counts of the clone carrying this TCR beta chain. The antigen remains unidentified. TCR beta VDJ combinations and CDR3 sequences were profiled from genomic DNA. TCRdb reanalysed the reads using MiXCR and keeps one entry per CDR3 protein. The table records about 180,000 distinct CDR3 sequences, 48% of them present only once. These data come from a study of CD8+CD57+ T cells in acquired aplastic anemia. The V gene lost 5 bases and the J gene lost 3 bases, with 14 bases spanning the gap. The CDR3 consists of 15 residues. Germline CDR1 reads SGHTA; CDR2 reads FQGTGA. General study results and limits: Between the patient and control groups, CD8+ Simpson's diversity did not differ significantly.

Patients sequenced had flow cytometry evidence of CD8+CD57+ cell expansion. This sequence was found in a human donor with aplastic anemia. The rearrangement uses TRBV7-3 and TRBJ2-1, with a possible D match to TRBD2 (6 bases). The specimen sequenced was sorted CD4+, CD8+, or CD8+CD57+ T cells (not recorded which) from PBMCs. CDR3 bases: TGTGCCAGCAGCGCTTCCGGGACTGTCTACAATGAGCAGTTCTTC. As protein: CASSASGTVYNEQFF.